Below, one TCR beta chain is given with its context. Its antigen remains unidentified. This sample is drawn from a study of shared clonotypes between healthy human individuals. The study, taken as a whole, reports: Non-shared clonotypes had lower generation probabilities than clonotypes shared by all four sorted-subset donors. Sorted-subset sequencing, rarefaction showed, was incomplete despite large depth.

In the authors' workflow: ImmunoSEQ gave junction-only sequences without quality scores, so filtering differed. Assay used: immunoSEQ multiplex PCR; TCRdb lists only in-frame clones, some missing. That table gives V, J and clone size, and the DNA gave D and trimming. Of 730,000 or so clones listed, about two thirds are singletons. With V trimmed by 6 bases and J by 7 bases, 13 bases remained unmatched. The CDR3 has 17 residues. Germline CDR1 MDHEN, CDR2 SYDVKM. The sequenced material came from memory CD4+ T cells sorted from blood. Subset: CD45RA-negative fraction. The chain employs TRBV28 and TRBJ2-7; 15 nucleotides line up with TRBD2. The clonotype originates from a woman aged 25 to 39 in good health. CDR3 in amino acids: CASRGPGLAGGVWEQYF. DNA of the CDR3: TGTGCCAGCAGGGGCCCGGGACTAGCGGGAGGCGTTTGGGAGCAGTACTTC.